This T cell receptor (beta chain) was retrieved from a study of diagnostic markers for celiac disease (dated by TCRdb to 2019 to 2021). The germline V gene (reference sequence) provides CDR1 GTSNPN and CDR2 SVGIG. From the cysteine through the phenylalanine, the CDR3 covers 11 amino acids. No DNA is listed. Concerning this clonotype: Its antigen is unknown.

The sample was run on an Illumina MiSeq. Each entry corresponds to one CDR3 protein sequence from reads that TCRdb reprocessed, and DNA is not given. The sample table holds about 1,000 distinct CDR3 sequences. The ten largest clonotypes hold 11% of the sample. The specimen sequenced was either unsorted cells or a sorted T cell fraction (not recorded which). The sequence derives from a human donor. This receptor chain uses TRBV30 and TRBJ2-3. The CDR3 is CAWTGGDTQYF.